Below, 23 T cell receptor beta chains from the same sample are listed, as sequenced in a study of shared clonotypes between healthy human individuals (TCRdb year 2020). Receptors were amplified or captured by the immunoSEQ multiplex PCR assay. The table comes from immuneACCESS by way of TCRdb, which keeps in-frame sequences with V and J called. Part of the clones is missing from these tables; in studies checked, under half for an unresolved V gene and the rest for unknown reasons. A total of approximately 2.5 million clones appear in this sample, approximately 93% of them only once. The ten largest clonotypes hold about 0.39% of the sample. Sequenced: naive CD4+ T cells from PBMCs. The meaning of the sample's cell subset or site label: CD45RA+ positively selected. Receptor source: a man between 18 and 29 years old in good health. Some clones in this sample may be carry-over from other donors' samples.

The rearrangement joins TRBV5-4 to TRBJ2-5, with D maybe TRBD1 (6 bases). The CDR3 sequence is 15 residues long. Germline V CDR1 and CDR2: SGHNT, YYREEE (reference sequence). V lost 4 bases and J lost 4, with 17 bases in between. The CDR3 DNA reads TGTGCCAGCAGCGGACCCAGGGGTGATGGAGAGACCCAGTACTTC. Translating gives CASSGPRGDGETQYF.

The J gene is TRBJ2-7, the V gene TRBV28; 10 positions agree with TRBD2. Looked up from germline, CDR1 is MDHEN and CDR2 is SYDVKM. The CDR3 has 15 amino acids. Losses at the gene ends were 5 bases for V and 3 bases for J; bases not matched to a gene: 7. The CDR3 sequence: CASSPSGSAFYEQYF. CDR3 sequence (DNA): TGTGCCAGCAGTCCTAGCGGGAGTGCGTTCTACGAGCAGTACTTC.

This chain uses TRBV5-6 with TRBJ2-7; no firm D call. Trimming pared 1 base from V and 3 bases from J, leaving 5 bases between. Looked up from germline, CDR1 is SGHDT and CDR2 is YYEEEE. There are 12 residues in the CDR3. This chain's CDR3 is CASSLWVYEQYF. CDR3 nucleotide sequence: TGTGCCAGCAGCTTGTGGGTCTACGAGCAGTACTTC. Complete variable domain (other parts from reference TRBV5-6 and TRBJ2-7): DAGVTQSPTHLIKTRGQQVTLRCSPKSGHDTVSWYQQALGQGPQFIFQYYEEEERQRGNFPDRFSGHQFPNYSSELNVNALLLGDSALYLCASSLWVYEQYFGPGTRLTVT.

In DNA, the CDR3 is TGTGCCAGCAGGAAACCGGGACTACAAGAGACCCAGTACTTC. Translation gives CASRKPGLQETQYF. The chain carries TRBV6-6 and TRBJ2-5, with 7 nucleotides matching TRBD2. Germline assignment: CDR1 MNHNY and CDR2 SVGAGI (reference sequence). V was pared by 6 bases and J by 2 bases, with 6 bases of the junction left unmatched. This CDR3 region has 14 residues.

The V and J genes are TRBV7-9 and TRBJ2-7; the D gene is possibly TRBD1 (5 bases). Trimming took 0 bases from V and 6 from J, leaving 15 bases between them. The CDR3 is made up of 15 amino acids. Germline V gene sequence: CDR1 SEHNR, CDR2 FQNEAQ (reference sequence). CDR3 in amino acids: CASSLAGQGFGEQYF. CDR3 sequence (DNA): TGTGCCAGCAGCTTAGCCGGGCAGGGTTTTGGCGAGCAGTACTTC.

This chain links TRBV4-3 with TRBJ2-6, with D tentatively TRBD2 (7 bases). V lost 0 bases to trimming and J lost 2 bases, with 26 bases between them. This CDR3 has 22 amino acids. Germline assignment: CDR1 LGHNA and CDR2 YSLEER. CDR3: CASSQDNVRGARVRAGANVLTF. The CDR3 bases are TGCGCCAGCAGCCAAGATAATGTTCGGGGGGCAAGGGTAAGAGCTGGGGCCAACGTCCTGACTTTC.

The chain combines TRBV30 with TRBJ1-4; unclear D gene. Trimming left V 1 base short and J 4 bases short, with 10 bases between. Germline-derived CDR1 and CDR2 are GTSNPN and SVGIG (reference sequence). The CDR3 is made up of 14 amino acids. DNA for the CDR3: TGTGCCTGGAGTGGGCCCGGGGTTAATGAAAAACTGTTTTTT. Its protein is CAWSGPGVNEKLFF.

This chain links TRBV6-5 with TRBJ1-1; no definite D call. From germline, CDR1 is MNHEY and CDR2 SVGAGI. V gave up 11 bases and J gave up 0 bases, with 13 bases separating them. The CDR3 length is 13 residues. The chain's CDR3 is CAAGEGMNTEAFF. CDR3 coding DNA: TGTGCCGCCGGGGAGGGAATGAACACTGAAGCTTTCTTT.

The V call is TRBV28, the J call TRBJ2-2; 7 nucleotides align to TRBD1. The germline gives CDR1 MDHEN, CDR2 SYDVKM. The ends lost 6 bases at V and 5 bases at J; junction bases unmatched: 9. CDR3 length equals 15 residues. The CDR3, as DNA: TGTGCCAGCAGACCTAGGGGGCTCGGAACCGGGGAGCTGTTTTTT. It encodes CASRPRGLGTGELFF.

Of note for this clone: The sample holds other DNA sequences that translate to the same CDR3. The gene calls are TRBV7-6 and TRBJ2-5, with 9 bases fitting TRBD2. Trimming removed 0 bases from V and 2 bases from J; junction bases left unmatched: 13. Per germline, CDR1 SGHVS and CDR2 FNYEAQ. This CDR3 has 19 amino acids. The CDR3 DNA reads as TGTGCCAGCAGCTTAGCGAGGGGGGATAGCGGGAGTTATCAAGAGACCCAGTACTTC. Its translation: CASSLARGDSGSYQETQYF.

This chain joins TRBV7-2 and TRBJ2-5; 9 bases agree with TRBD1. The V and J ends lost 7 bases and 4 bases, in that order; junction bases with no gene match: 4. Per germline, CDR1 SGHTA and CDR2 FQGNSA. This CDR3 region has 13 residues. The CDR3 nucleotides read TGTGCCAGCACGACAGGGGGTTTAGAGACCCAGTACTTC. Amino acids: CASTTGGLETQYF.

This clone appeared a few times. The genes are TRBV6-5 and TRBJ1-1; TRBD1 is a possible D gene (5 bases). This CDR3 has 14 residues. Trimming removed 4 bases at V and 1 base at J, with 10 bases between. From germline, CDR1 is MNHEY and CDR2 SVGAGI. In nucleotides, the CDR3 is TGTGCCAGCAGTTCGGGGCAGTGGAACACTGAAGCTTTCTTT. Its translation is CASSSGQWNTEAFF.

This chain joins TRBV7-9 and TRBJ2-1; TRBD2 matches 14 bases. J lost 6 bases, V lost 5 bases, and 9 bases had no gene match. The CDR3 extends over 17 amino acids. Germline lookup yields CDR1 SEHNR and CDR2 FQNEAQ (reference sequence). CDR3 bases: TGTGCCAGCAGCCCAGACCCGGGACTAGCGGGAGTCAATGAGCAGTTCTTC. Protein sequence: CASSPDPGLAGVNEQFF.

The rearrangement links TRBV6-1 to TRBJ2-3, with TRBD2 as a possible D gene (6 bases). The CDR3 totals 15 residues. V lost 8 bases to trimming and J lost 5 bases, with 20 bases between them. In germline, CDR1 is MNHNS, CDR2 SASEGT. CDR3 in DNA: TGTGCCAGCGGGACTCAGGATCCGCGGTTAGATACGCAGTATTTT. As protein: CASGTQDPRLDTQYF.

This clone was recorded once. The chain recombines TRBV7-9 with TRBJ2-7, with D perhaps TRBD1 or TRBD2 (5 bases each). CDR1 is SEHNR, CDR2 FQNEAQ, per germline (reference sequence). The CDR3 totals 14 residues. V lost 2 bases to trimming and J lost 5 bases, with 13 bases between them. CDR3 DNA sequence: TGTGCCAGCAGCTTATCGCGCAGGGACGACGAGCAGTACTTC. This translates into CASSLSRRDDEQYF.

The chain joins TRBV6-5 to TRBJ2-7; D might be TRBD1 or TRBD2, each matching 5 bases. The V end lost 6 bases, the J end lost 2 bases, and 11 bases lay between the germline ends. Germline V gives CDR1 MNHEY, CDR2 SVGAGI. This CDR3 region has 13 residues. The CDR3 sequence is CASSSSGPYEQYF. The CDR3 DNA follows: TGTGCCAGCAGCTCATCGGGGCCCTACGAGCAGTACTTC.

The chain couples TRBV19 to TRBJ2-3, with 9 bases aligning to TRBD2. This CDR3 has 16 amino acids. The germline gives CDR1 LNHDA, CDR2 SQIVND (reference sequence). V dropped 1 base and J dropped 4; count of bases not matched to a gene: 6. In DNA, the CDR3 is TGTGCCAGTAGTATAGGGTTAGCGGGAGAGGCAGATACGCAGTATTTT. Encoded protein: CASSIGLAGEADTQYF.

The CDR3 sequence is CASSFWLVPARLYF. The DNA for the CDR3 is TGTGCCAGCAGTTTTTGGCTTGTGCCAGCCCGTTTGTACTTC. This chain links TRBV28 with TRBJ2-7; D is unresolved. CDR3 length: 14 residues. Trimming pared 3 bases from V and 12 bases from J, leaving 21 bases between. CDR1 and CDR2 (germline): MDHEN, SYDVKM.

The chain joins TRBV4-3 to TRBJ2-7, with TRBD2 matching 11 bases. Germline V gene sequence: CDR1 LGHNA, CDR2 YSLEER. J was trimmed by 7 bases and V by 1 base; bases with no gene match: 6. CDR3 length: 15 amino acids. The CDR3 is CASSQGTSGSREQYF. The CDR3 bases are TGCGCCAGCAGCCAAGGAACTAGCGGGAGTCGGGAGCAGTACTTC.

Concerning this clone itself: The sample contains more than one DNA sequence encoding this CDR3. The chain carries TRBV7-2 and TRBJ1-5, with D perhaps TRBD1 (6 bases). Trimming pared 4 bases from V and 4 bases from J, leaving 11 bases between. The CDR3 spans 14 residues. Looked up from germline, CDR1 is SGHTA and CDR2 is FQGNSA. The DNA of the CDR3 is TGTGCCAGCAGCTCACAGGGATCTAATCAGCCCCAGCATTTT. Protein: CASSSQGSNQPQHF.

This rearrangement joins TRBV28 to TRBJ2-1, with D perhaps TRBD1 or TRBD2 (5 bases each). Between the trimmed V and J ends, which lost 1 base and 4 bases, there was a span of 11 bases. Germline values: CDR1 MDHEN, CDR2 SYDVKM. There are 15 residues in the CDR3. CDR3 residues: CASSLLGRTYNEQFF. CDR3 DNA: TGTGCCAGCAGTTTATTGGGACGTACTTACAATGAGCAGTTCTTC.

The chain joins TRBV27 to TRBJ2-3, with D tentatively TRBD2 (6 bases). Trimming cost V 2 bases and J 7 bases, with 13 bases left between them. The CDR3 has 14 amino acids. Germline CDR1 and CDR2: MNHEY and SMNVEV (reference sequence). The CDR3 loop is CASSLTGEGYTQYF. The CDR3 nucleotides are TGTGCCAGCAGTTTAACGGGAGAGGGATATACGCAGTATTTT.

Concerning this clone itself: Different DNA sequences within this sample yield the same CDR3. The chain joins TRBV18 to TRBJ2-7; D gene uncertain. This CDR3 contains 14 residues. Germline V CDR1 and CDR2: KGHSH, LQKENI. Trimming removed 0 bases from V and 0 bases from J, with 6 bases in between. In DNA, the CDR3 is TGTGCCAGCTCACCACCGTCGGTCTCCTACGAGCAGTACTTC. Amino acid sequence: CASSPPSVSYEQYF.